The text below deals with one TCR beta chain. Its specificity is not known. This sample is part of a study of CD8+ T cells in alopecia areata. After isolation, RNA underwent reverse transcription to generate cDNA as the sequencing template. The method was immunoSEQ multiplex PCR; TCRdb's version includes in-frame clones alone and lacks a portion of them. The sample has 98,000 or so clones; approximately 61% are singletons. CDR3 size: 15 residues. Germline V lookup: CDR1 SGHAT, CDR2 FQNNGV. Trimming cost V 2 bases and J 1 base, with 9 bases left between them. Study-wide results and limits: In lesional scalp, particularly from alopecia totalis/universalis, clonality was higher than in normal scalp.

The TCR originated in a human donor with alopecia areata. This chain connects TRBV11-2 to TRBJ2-1; D remains ambiguous. The sample was NKG2D-low CD8+ T cells sorted from blood. For the CDR3, the DNA is TGTGCCAGCAGCTTAATAGGTGGTTCCTACAATGAGCAGTTCTTC. Protein product: CASSLIGGSYNEQFF.